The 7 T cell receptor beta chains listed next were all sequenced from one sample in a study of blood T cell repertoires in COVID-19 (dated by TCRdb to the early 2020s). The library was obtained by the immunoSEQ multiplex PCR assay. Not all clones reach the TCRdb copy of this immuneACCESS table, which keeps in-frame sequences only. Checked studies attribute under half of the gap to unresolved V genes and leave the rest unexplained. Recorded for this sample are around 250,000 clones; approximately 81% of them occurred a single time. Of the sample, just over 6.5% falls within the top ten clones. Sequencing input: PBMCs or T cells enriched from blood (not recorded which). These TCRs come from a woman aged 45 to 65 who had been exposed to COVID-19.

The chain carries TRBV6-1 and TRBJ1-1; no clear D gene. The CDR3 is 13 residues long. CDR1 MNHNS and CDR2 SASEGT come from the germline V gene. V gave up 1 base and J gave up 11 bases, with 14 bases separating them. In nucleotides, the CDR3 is TGTGCCAGCAGTGAAGAAATCCACGGTCTCGCTTTCTTT. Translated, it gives CASSEEIHGLAFF.

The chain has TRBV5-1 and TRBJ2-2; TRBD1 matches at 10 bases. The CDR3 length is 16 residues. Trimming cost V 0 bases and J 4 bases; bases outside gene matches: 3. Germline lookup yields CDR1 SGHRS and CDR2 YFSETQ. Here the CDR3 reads CASSLAGTGVTGELFF. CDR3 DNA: TGCGCCAGCAGCTTGGCCGGGACAGGGGTCACCGGGGAGCTGTTTTTT. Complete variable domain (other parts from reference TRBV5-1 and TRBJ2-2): KAGVTQTPRYLIKTRGQQVTLSCSPISGHRSVSWYQQTPGQGLQFLFEYFSETQRNKGNFPGRFSGRQFSNSRSEMNVSTLELGDSALYLCASSLAGTGVTGELFFGEGSRLTVL.

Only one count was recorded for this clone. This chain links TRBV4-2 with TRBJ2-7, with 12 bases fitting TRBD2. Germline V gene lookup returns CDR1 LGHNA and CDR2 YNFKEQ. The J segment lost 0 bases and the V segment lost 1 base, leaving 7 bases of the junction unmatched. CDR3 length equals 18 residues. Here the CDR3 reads CASSQGLAGAEYSYEQYF. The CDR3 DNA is TGTGCCAGCAGCCAAGGACTAGCGGGGGCGGAATACTCCTACGAGCAGTACTTC.

The CDR3 DNA follows: TGTGCCAGCAGCGTAGGGCAGGGGCGAAATCAGCCCCAGCATTTT. Translation gives CASSVGQGRNQPQHF. V gene TRBV9 combines with J gene TRBJ1-5; weak D call: TRBD1 (6 bases). Between the trimmed V and J ends, which lost 0 bases and 4 bases, there was a span of 11 bases. CDR1 is SGDLS, CDR2 YYNGEE, per germline. The CDR3 consists of 15 residues.

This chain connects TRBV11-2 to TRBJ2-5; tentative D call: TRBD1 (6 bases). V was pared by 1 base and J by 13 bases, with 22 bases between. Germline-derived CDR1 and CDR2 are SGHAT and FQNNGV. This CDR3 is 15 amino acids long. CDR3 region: CASSLGGVQRYRVYF. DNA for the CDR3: TGTGCCAGCAGCTTAGGAGGGGTGCAGAGGTACAGGGTGTACTTC.

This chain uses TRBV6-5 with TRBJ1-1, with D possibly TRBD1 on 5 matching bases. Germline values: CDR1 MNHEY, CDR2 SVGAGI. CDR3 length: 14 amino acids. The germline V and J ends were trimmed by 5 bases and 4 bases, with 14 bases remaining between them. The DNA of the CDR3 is TGTGCCAGCAGTCAGTCTGACAGTTTCACTGAAGCTTTCTTT. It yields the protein CASSQSDSFTEAFF.

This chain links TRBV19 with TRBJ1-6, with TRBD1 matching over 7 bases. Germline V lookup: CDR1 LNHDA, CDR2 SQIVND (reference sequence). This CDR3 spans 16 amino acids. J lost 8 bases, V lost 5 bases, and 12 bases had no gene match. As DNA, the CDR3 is TGTGCCAGTAGTCCAAGACAGGGAACGGGTGATTCACCCCTCCACTTT. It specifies CASSPRQGTGDSPLHF. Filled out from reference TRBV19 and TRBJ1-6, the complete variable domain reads DGGITQSPKYLFRKEGQNVTLSCEQNLNHDAMYWYRQDPGQGLRLIYYSQIVNDFQKGDIAEGYSVSREKKESFPLTVTSAQKNPTAFYLCASSPRQGTGDSPLHFGNGTRLTVT.